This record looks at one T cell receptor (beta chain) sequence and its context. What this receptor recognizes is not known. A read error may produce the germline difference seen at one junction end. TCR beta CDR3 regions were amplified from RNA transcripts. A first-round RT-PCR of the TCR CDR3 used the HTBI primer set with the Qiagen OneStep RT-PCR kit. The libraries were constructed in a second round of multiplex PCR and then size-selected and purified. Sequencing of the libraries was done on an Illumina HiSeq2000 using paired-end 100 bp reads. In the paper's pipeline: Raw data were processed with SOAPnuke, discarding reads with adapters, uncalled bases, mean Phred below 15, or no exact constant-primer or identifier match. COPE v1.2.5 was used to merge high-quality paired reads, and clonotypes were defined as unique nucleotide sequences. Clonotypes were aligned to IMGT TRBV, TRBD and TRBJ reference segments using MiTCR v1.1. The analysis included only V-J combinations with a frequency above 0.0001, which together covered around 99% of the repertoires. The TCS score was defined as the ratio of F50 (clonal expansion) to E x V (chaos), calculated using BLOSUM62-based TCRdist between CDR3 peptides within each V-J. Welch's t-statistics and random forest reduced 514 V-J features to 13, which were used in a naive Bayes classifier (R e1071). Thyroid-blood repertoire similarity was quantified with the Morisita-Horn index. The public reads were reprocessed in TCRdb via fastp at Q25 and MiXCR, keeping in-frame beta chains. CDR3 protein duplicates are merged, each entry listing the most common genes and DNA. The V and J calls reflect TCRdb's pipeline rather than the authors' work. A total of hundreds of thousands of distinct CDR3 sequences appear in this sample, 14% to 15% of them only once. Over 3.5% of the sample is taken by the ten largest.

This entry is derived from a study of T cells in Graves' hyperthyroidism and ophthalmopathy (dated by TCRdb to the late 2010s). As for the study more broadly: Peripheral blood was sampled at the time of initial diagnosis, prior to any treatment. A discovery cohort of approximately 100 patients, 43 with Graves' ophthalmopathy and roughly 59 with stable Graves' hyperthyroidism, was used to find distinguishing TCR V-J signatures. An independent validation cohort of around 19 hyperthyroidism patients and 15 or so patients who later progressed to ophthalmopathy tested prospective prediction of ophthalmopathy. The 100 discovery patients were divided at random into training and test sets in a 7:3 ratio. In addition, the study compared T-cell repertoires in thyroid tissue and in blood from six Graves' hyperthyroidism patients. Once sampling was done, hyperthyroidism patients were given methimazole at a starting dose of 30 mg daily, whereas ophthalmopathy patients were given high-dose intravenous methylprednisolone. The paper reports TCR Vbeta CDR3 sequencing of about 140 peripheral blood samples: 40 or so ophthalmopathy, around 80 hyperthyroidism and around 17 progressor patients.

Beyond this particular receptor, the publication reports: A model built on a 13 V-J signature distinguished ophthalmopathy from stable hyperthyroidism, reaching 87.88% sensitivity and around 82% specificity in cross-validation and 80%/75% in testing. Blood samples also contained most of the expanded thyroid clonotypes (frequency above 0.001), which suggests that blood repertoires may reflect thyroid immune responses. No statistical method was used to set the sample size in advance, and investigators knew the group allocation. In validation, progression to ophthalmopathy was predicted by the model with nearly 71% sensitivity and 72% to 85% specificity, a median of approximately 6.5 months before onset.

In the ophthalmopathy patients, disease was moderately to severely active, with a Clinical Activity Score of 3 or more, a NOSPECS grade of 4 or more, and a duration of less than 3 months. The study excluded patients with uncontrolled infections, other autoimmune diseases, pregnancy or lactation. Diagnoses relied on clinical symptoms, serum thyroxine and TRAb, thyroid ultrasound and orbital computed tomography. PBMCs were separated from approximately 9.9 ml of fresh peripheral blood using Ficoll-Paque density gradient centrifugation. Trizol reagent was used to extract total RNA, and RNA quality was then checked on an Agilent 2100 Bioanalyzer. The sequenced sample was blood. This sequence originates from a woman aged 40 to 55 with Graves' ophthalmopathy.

The DNA sequence is given as TGTGCCTGGACAGCGGGGGACGGGAGGGGAGAGGCCCAGTACTTC. This gives the protein CAWTAGDGRGEAQYF. The receptor chain draws on TRBV30 and TRBJ2-5; 8 of the junction bases match TRBD2. Counted from cysteine to phenylalanine, this CDR3 has 15 amino acids. Of all the DNA, just the CDR3 is kept, 45 bases in frame from base 1. The germline V gene (reference sequence) supplies CDR1 GTSNPN and CDR2 SVGIG.